The clone carrying this T cell receptor (beta chain) was recorded a few times. Its target is unknown. The sample originates from a study of cytomegalovirus exposure and HLA in healthy donors. General study findings and limits: The authors listed around 150 TCR beta chains as cytomegalovirus-associated. It has been reported that TCR beta sequences accurately predicted the HLA-A and HLA-B alleles of most subjects. Later examination showed HLA-associated TCR beta chains had greater clonal expansion than equally common others.

PCR used 60 Vbeta primers and 13 Jbeta primers. Method: immunoSEQ multiplex PCR; TCRdb's copy keeps in-frame clones and lacks some. The sample lists about 190,000 clones; under 85% were seen once. Sequencing used PBMCs. This sequence was found in a woman between 18 and 29 years old in good health and CMV-seronegative.

CDR3 sequence reads: CASSSVSYEQYF. The CDR3 coding sequence is TGTGCCAGCAGTTCGGTCTCCTACGAGCAGTACTTC. The gene calls are TRBV6-5 and TRBJ2-7; D gene ambiguous. This CDR3 is built from 12 residues. V was clipped by 4 bases and J by 0 bases, with 4 bases between them. The V gene's germline CDR1 is MNHEY and CDR2 SVGAGI.